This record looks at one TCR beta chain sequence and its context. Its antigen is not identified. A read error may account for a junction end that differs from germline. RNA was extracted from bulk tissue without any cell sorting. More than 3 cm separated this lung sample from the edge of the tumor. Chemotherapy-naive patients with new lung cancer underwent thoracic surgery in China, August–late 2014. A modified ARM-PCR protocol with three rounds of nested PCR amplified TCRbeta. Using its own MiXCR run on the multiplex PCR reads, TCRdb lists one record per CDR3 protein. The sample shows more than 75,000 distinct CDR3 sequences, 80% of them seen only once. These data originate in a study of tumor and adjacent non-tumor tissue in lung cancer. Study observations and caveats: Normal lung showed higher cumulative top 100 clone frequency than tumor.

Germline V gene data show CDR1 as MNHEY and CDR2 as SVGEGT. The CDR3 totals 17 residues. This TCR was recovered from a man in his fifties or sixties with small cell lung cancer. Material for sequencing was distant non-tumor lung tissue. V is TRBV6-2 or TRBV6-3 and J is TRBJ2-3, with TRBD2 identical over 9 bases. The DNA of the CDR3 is TGTGCCAGCAGTTACTCCCTAGCGGGAAGGCAGGCAGATGCGCAGTATTTT. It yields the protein CASSYSLAGRQADAQYF.